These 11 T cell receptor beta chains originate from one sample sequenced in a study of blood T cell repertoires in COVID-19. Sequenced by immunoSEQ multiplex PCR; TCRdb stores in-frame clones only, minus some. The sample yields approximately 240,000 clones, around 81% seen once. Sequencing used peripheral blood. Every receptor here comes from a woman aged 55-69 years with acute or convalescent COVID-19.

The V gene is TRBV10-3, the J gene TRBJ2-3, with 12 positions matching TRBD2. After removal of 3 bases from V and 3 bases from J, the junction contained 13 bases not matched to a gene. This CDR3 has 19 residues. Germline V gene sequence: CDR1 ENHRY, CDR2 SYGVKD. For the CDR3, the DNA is TGTGCCATCAGTGACCTAGCGGGGGGGCCCCATACGTATACAGATACGCAGTATTTT. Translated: CAISDLAGGPHTYTDTQYF.

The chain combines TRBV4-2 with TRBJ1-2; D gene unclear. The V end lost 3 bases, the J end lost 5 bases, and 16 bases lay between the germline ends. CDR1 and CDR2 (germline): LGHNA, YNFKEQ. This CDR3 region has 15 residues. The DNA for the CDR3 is TGTGCCAGCAGCCAGGATCCGGGAACGAATTATGGCTACACCTTC. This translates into CASSQDPGTNYGYTF.

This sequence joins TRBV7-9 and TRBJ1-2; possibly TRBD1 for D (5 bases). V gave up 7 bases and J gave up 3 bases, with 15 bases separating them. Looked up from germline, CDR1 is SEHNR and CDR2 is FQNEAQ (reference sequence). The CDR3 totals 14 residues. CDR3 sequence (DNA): TGTGCCAGCAATGGGGATCGACAGCACTATGGCTACACCTTC. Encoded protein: CASNGDRQHYGYTF. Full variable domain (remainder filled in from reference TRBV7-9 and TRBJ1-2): DTGVSQNPRHKITKRGQNVTFRCDPISEHNRLYWYRQTLGQGPEFLTYFQNEAQLEKSRLLSDRFSAERPKGSFSTLEIQRTEQGDSAMYLCASNGDRQHYGYTFGSGTRLTVV.

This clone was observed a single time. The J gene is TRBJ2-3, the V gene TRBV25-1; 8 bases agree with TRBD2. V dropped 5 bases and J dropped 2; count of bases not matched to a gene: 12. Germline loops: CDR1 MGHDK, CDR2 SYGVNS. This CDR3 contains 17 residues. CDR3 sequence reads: CASSPLFIAGNTDTQYF. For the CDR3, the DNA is TGTGCCAGCAGTCCTCTGTTTATAGCGGGGAACACAGATACGCAGTATTTT.

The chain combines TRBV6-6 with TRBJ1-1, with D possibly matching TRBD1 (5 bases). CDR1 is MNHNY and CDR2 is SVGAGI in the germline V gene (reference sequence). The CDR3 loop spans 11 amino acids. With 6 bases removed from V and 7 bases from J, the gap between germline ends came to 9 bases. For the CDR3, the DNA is TGTGCCAGCAGCATTACAGGTGAAGCTTTCTTT. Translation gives CASSITGEAFF.

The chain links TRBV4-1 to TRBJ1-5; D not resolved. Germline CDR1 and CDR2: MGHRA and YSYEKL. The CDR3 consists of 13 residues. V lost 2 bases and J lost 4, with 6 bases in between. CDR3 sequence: CASSQWENQPQHF. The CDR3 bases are TGCGCCAGCAGCCAATGGGAGAATCAGCCCCAGCATTTT.

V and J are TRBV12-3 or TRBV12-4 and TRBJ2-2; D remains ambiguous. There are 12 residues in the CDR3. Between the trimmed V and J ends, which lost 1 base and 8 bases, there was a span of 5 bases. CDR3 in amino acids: CASSLVRGELFF. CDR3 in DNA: TGTGCCAGCAGTTTAGTGAGGGGGGAGCTGTTTTTT.

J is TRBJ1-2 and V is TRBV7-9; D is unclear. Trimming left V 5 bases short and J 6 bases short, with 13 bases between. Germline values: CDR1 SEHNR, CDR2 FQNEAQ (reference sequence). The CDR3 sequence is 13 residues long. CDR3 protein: CASSERERNGYTF. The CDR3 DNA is TGTGCCAGCAGCGAACGGGAGCGGAATGGCTACACCTTC.

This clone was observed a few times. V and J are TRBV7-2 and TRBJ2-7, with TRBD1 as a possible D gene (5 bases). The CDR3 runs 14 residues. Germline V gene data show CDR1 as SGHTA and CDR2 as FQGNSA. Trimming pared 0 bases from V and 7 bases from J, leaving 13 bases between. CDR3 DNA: TGTGCCAGCAGCTTAGCGCCAGGGCCTGCGGAGCAGTACTTC. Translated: CASSLAPGPAEQYF.

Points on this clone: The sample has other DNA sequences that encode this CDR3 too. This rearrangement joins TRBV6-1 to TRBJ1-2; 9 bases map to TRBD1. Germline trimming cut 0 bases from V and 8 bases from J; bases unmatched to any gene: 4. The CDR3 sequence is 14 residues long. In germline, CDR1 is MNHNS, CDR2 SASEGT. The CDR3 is CASSEAGTGYGYTF. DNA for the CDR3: TGTGCCAGCAGTGAAGCTGGGACAGGGTACGGCTACACCTTC.

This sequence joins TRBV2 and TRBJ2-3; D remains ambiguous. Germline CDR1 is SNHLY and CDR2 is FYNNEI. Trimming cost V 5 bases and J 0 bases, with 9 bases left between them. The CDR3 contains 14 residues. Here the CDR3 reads CASSLVSSTDTQYF. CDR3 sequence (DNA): TGTGCCAGCAGTCTAGTATCTAGCACAGATACGCAGTATTTT.